This TCR beta chain came from a study of neoadjuvant anti-PD-1 for oral cavity cancer. Trimming took off 2 bases at V and 9 bases at J, with 14 bases between the two ends. This CDR3 region has 14 residues. Germline-derived CDR1 and CDR2 are SNHLY and FYNNEI. The protocol was immunoSEQ multiplex PCR, while the TCRdb copy is restricted to in-frame clones and leaves out a portion. The table includes roughly 60,000 clones, more than 65% detected once. This clonotype was obtained from a person aged 35-79 years with oral cavity squamous cell carcinoma. The gene calls are TRBV2 and TRBJ1-5, with no clear D. The sample here was PBMCs, taken before nivolumab (anti-PD-1) treatment. DNA of the CDR3: TGTGCCAGCAGTGAATCCCCCCCCGGTGGGCCCCAGCATTTT. The encoded protein is CASSESPPGGPQHF.